This TCR beta chain was observed in a study of monozygotic twins with inflammatory bowel disease. Broader study findings: Patients received differing immunosuppressive treatments, which may have added variability to their repertoires.

As for this clonotype: Its antigen is still unknown.

This CDR3 contains 12 residues. CDR1 is SGHDT, CDR2 YYEEEE, per germline. TCRdb reprocessed the 5' RACE reads and stores each CDR3 protein as one record, lacking DNA. The sample has around 97,000 distinct CDR3 sequences; the top ten hold 1.9%. Sequenced sample: blood. The J gene is TRBJ2-7, the V gene TRBV5-6. This receptor was taken from a human donor with ulcerative colitis or Crohn's disease, or a healthy co-twin of an affected twin (not recorded which). CDR3 loop: CASSQTPYEQYF.